Shown below are 30 T cell receptor beta chains from a single sample sequenced in a study of regulatory T cells in long-lasting Graves disease. According to the study, TCR beta libraries were built with iRepertoire HTBI primers and CDR3-region Arm-PCR. TCRdb called the multiplex PCR reads again in MiXCR, with one record for every CDR3 protein. The data show about 430,000 distinct CDR3 sequences, over 14% seen once. Indicated time point: newly diagnosed GD, antithyroid drugs for less than 3 months. PBMCs provided the RNA from which the TCR library was made. The same data also went into a second study, on T cells in Graves' hyperthyroidism and ophthalmopathy.

Sequenced here: peripheral blood mononuclear cells (PBMCs), sampled at new diagnosis, from a patient treated with antithyroid drugs. These receptors all come from a woman aged 40-49 years with Graves disease.

This clonotype has at least ten counts. J is TRBJ2-3 and V is TRBV2, with D maybe TRBD1 (5 bases). V lost 2 bases to trimming and J lost 0 bases, with 9 bases between them. This CDR3 is 15 amino acids long. The germline gives CDR1 SNHLY, CDR2 FYNNEI. The CDR3 loop is CASSERTRSTDTQYF. The CDR3 nucleotides read TGTGCCAGCAGTGAAAGGACACGTAGCACAGATACGCAGTATTTT.

This clonotype was recorded many times. J is TRBJ2-5 and V is TRBV12-3 or TRBV12-4; a possible D gene is TRBD1 (6 bases). This CDR3 is built from 16 residues. Trimming removed 7 bases from V and 6 bases from J, with 24 bases in between. CDR3 DNA: TGTGCCAGCACTACCCAGGGGACCATGATCCCCCAGACCCAGTACTTC. Translation: CASTTQGTMIPQTQYF.

About this clonotype itself: This may be a read error, as it is one base from a much larger clone. The chain has TRBV11-2 and TRBJ2-1, with no clear D. The CDR3 is 13 residues long. Germline values: CDR1 SGHAT, CDR2 FQNNGV. CDR3 region: CASSLAFLNEHFF. CDR3 in DNA: TGTGCCAGCAGCTTAGCCTTTTTAAATGAGCACTTCTTC.

This clonotype was found a few times. The CDR3 DNA follows: TGTGCCAGCAGGCCGGGAACCAGACAAGAGACCCAGTACTTC. Translating it yields CASRPGTRQETQYF. The chain employs TRBV6-1 and TRBJ2-5, with D perhaps matching TRBD2 (5 bases). V lost 6 bases, J lost 2 bases, and 13 bases lay in between. The CDR3 spans 14 residues. Germline values: CDR1 MNHNS, CDR2 SASEGT.

At least ten counts were recorded for this clonotype. The chain combines TRBV7-9 with TRBJ2-1; TRBD2 matches at 13 bases. This CDR3 is built from 16 residues. J gave up 10 bases and V 4 bases, and 10 bases lay outside the gene matches. Germline CDR1 is SEHNR and CDR2 is FQNEAQ (reference sequence). The CDR3 reads CASSSRLAGGYGEQFF. The CDR3 nucleotides read TGTGCCAGCAGCTCAAGACTAGCGGGAGGATACGGCGAGCAGTTCTTC. Complete variable domain (other parts from reference TRBV7-9 and TRBJ2-1): DTGVSQNPRHKITKRGQNVTFRCDPISEHNRLYWYRQTLGQGPEFLTYFQNEAQLEKSRLLSDRFSAERPKGSFSTLEIQRTEQGDSAMYLCASSSRLAGGYGEQFFGPGTRLTVL.

The table lists this clonotype with a few counts. This chain uses TRBV4-2 with TRBJ2-2; 13 nucleotides match TRBD2. J was trimmed by 3 bases and V by 4 bases; bases with no gene match: 8. Germline V gene sequence: CDR1 LGHNA, CDR2 YNFKEQ. The CDR3 loop spans 18 amino acids. Written as DNA, the CDR3 is TGTGCCAGCAGCCTACGAAAGGGACTAGCGGGATACACCGGGGAGCTGTTTTTT. It is translated as CASSLRKGLAGYTGELFF.

This clonotype was observed at least ten times. The chain recombines TRBV20-1 with TRBJ2-3; 8 bases line up with TRBD1. After removal of 6 bases from V and 2 bases from J, the junction contained 10 bases not matched to a gene. Germline V lookup: CDR1 DFQATT, CDR2 SNEGSKA (reference sequence). This CDR3 comprises 15 residues. CDR3 amino acids: CSARPGTGPTDTQYF. Here the CDR3 DNA reads TGCAGTGCCCGTCCCGGGACAGGCCCCACAGATACGCAGTATTTT.

This clonotype was seen a handful of times. CDR3 sequence reads: CASSKDGGRSNQPQHF. CDR3 nucleotide sequence: TGTGCCAGTAGTAAGGACGGCGGGCGTAGCAATCAGCCCCAGCATTTT. J is TRBJ1-5 and V is TRBV19; D not resolved. This CDR3 comprises 16 residues. V lost 4 bases, J lost 0 bases, and 13 bases lay in between. Germline-derived CDR1 and CDR2 are LNHDA and SQIVND (reference sequence). Supplemented by reference TRBV19 and TRBJ1-5, the full variable domain reads DGGITQSPKYLFRKEGQNVTLSCEQNLNHDAMYWYRQDPGQGLRLIYYSQIVNDFQKGDIAEGYSVSREKKESFPLTVTSAQKNPTAFYLCASSKDGGRSNQPQHFGDGTRLSIL.

The chain carries TRBV4-3 and TRBJ2-5; D not certain. This CDR3 is 17 amino acids long. V lost 1 base to trimming and J lost 0 bases, with 15 bases between them. Germline CDR1 and CDR2: LGHNA and YSLEER. CDR3 region: CASSQVGADLYQETQYF. CDR3 bases: TGCGCCAGCAGCCAAGTCGGAGCAGATTTGTACCAAGAGACCCAGTACTTC.

At least ten counts were recorded for this clonotype. V gene TRBV5-1 combines with J gene TRBJ1-2; D perhaps matches TRBD1 (5 bases). V was cut by 0 bases and J by 2 bases, with 8 bases left in between. The germline CDR1 and CDR2 sequences are SGHRS and YFSETQ. The CDR3 is 14 amino acids. CDR3 protein: CASSLEKGNYGYTF. CDR3 DNA sequence: TGCGCCAGCAGCTTGGAGAAGGGGAACTATGGCTACACCTTC.

This clonotype was counted ten times or more. The chain uses TRBV7-9 and TRBJ1-1; D unresolved. This CDR3 spans 13 amino acids. V lost 1 base to trimming and J lost 8 bases, with 11 bases between them. Germline V gene lookup returns CDR1 SEHNR and CDR2 FQNEAQ (reference sequence). This chain's CDR3 is CASSLEPDPEAFF. As DNA, the CDR3 is TGTGCCAGCAGCTTAGAGCCAGACCCCGAAGCTTTCTTT.

This clonotype was seen a few times. The chain carries TRBV5-6 and TRBJ2-3, with 7 positions matching TRBD2. The germline V gene encodes CDR1 SGHDT and CDR2 YYEEEE. With 0 bases clipped from V and 0 bases from J, the junction kept 7 bases outside the gene matches. The CDR3 consists of 17 residues. The CDR3: CASSLDGSGLSTDTQYF. CDR3 nucleotide sequence: TGTGCCAGCAGCTTGGATGGTAGCGGGCTCAGCACAGATACGCAGTATTTT.

This clonotype was picked up many times. CDR3 in amino acids: CASSLSAGTGGYEQYF. CDR3 DNA sequence: TGTGCCAGCAGTTTATCGGCCGGGACAGGGGGCTACGAGCAGTACTTC. The gene calls are TRBV28 and TRBJ2-7; 11 bases agree with TRBD1. Germline CDR1 MDHEN, CDR2 SYDVKM. V was pared by 1 base and J by 3 bases, with 5 bases of the junction left unmatched. The CDR3 is 16 residues long. The full variable domain, in which reference TRBV28 and TRBJ2-7 provide the parts outside the CDR3, is DVKVTQSSRYLVKRTGEKVFLECVQDMDHENMFWYRQDPGLGLRLIYFSYDVKMKEKGDIPEGYSVSREKKERFSLILESASTNQTSMYLCASSLSAGTGGYEQYFGPGTRLTVT.

At least ten counts were recorded for this clonotype. The chain links TRBV27 to TRBJ1-5, with 7 bases lining up with TRBD1. There are 14 residues in the CDR3. Unmatched junction bases numbered 3, after V lost 1 base and J lost 6 bases. Germline values: CDR1 MNHEY, CDR2 SMNVEV (reference sequence). Here the CDR3 reads CASSLYRGGQPQHF. The CDR3 DNA reads TGTGCCAGCAGTTTATACAGGGGTGGTCAGCCCCAGCATTTT.

This clonotype was counted a few times. One junction end disagrees with the germline gene, perhaps due to a read error. The gene calls are TRBV20-1 and TRBJ2-1, with 14 bases fitting TRBD2. Germline-derived CDR1 and CDR2 are DFQATT and SNEGSKA (reference sequence). CDR3 length: 15 amino acids. In DNA, the CDR3 is TGCGGTGCTAGAGTCGGGACTAGCGGGAGATATGAGCAGTTCTTC. It codes for CGARVGTSGRYEQFF.

V and J are TRBV5-4 and TRBJ1-2, with 11 bases lining up with TRBD1. The CDR3 runs 14 residues. CDR1 and CDR2 (germline): SGHNT, YYREEE (reference sequence). V shed 4 bases and J 8 bases; nucleotides not matched to a gene: 7. The CDR3 region has the DNA TGTGCCAGCAGCCGGCCGGGACAGGGGGACGGCTACACCTTC. This codes for CASSRPGQGDGYTF.

This clonotype was counted many times. This sequence joins TRBV27 and TRBJ2-7; D gene uncertain. This CDR3 is 14 amino acids long. Trimming took 4 bases from V and 1 from J, leaving 11 bases between them. In germline, CDR1 is MNHEY, CDR2 SMNVEV (reference sequence). The CDR3 DNA sequence: TGTGCCAGCAGTTCGGTGCGGCAGTCCTACGAGCAGTACTTC. It yields the protein CASSSVRQSYEQYF.

The DNA of the CDR3 is TGCGCCAGCAGCATGACTAGCGGGAGACTATACGAGCAGTACTTC. It yields the protein CASSMTSGRLYEQYF. The rearrangement uses TRBV5-1 and TRBJ2-7; TRBD2 matches 12 bases. Germline V lookup: CDR1 SGHRS, CDR2 YFSETQ. The CDR3 has 15 amino acids. V lost 4 bases and J lost 4; bases outside the gene matches: 6.

This clonotype was observed at least ten times. The genes are TRBV12-3 or TRBV12-4 and TRBJ2-1, with D possibly TRBD2 on 6 matching bases. Trimming removed 5 bases from V and 0 bases from J, with 14 bases in between. The CDR3 sequence is 16 residues long. The CDR3 region is CASSPGGSSSYNEQFF. The CDR3 nucleotides read TGTGCCAGCAGTCCTGGGGGGTCTAGCTCCTACAATGAGCAGTTCTTC.

This clonotype was counted many times. This chain connects TRBV11-1 to TRBJ2-1; 8 nucleotides line up with TRBD1. The germline gives CDR1 SGHAT, CDR2 FQDESV (reference sequence). V gave up 5 bases and J gave up 0 bases; unmatched junction bases: 9. CDR3 size: 17 residues. The CDR3 sequence: CASSRKIGQGSYNEQFF. For the CDR3, the DNA is TGTGCCAGCAGCCGAAAAATAGGACAGGGCTCCTACAATGAGCAGTTCTTC.

In this sample, this clonotype turned up many times. The chain carries TRBV7-8 and TRBJ2-7; 12 bases line up with TRBD2. This CDR3 comprises 15 residues. Germline CDR1 SGHVS, CDR2 FQNEAQ. J lost 3 bases, V lost 5 bases, and 5 bases had no gene match. The CDR3 nucleotides read TGTGCCAGCAGCACCTCGACTAGCGGGAGCTACGAGCAGTACTTC. This translates into CASSTSTSGSYEQYF.

This clonotype was recorded many times. The junction departs from germline at one end; a sequencing error may be responsible. The rearrangement joins TRBV5-1 to TRBJ2-3; TRBD2 aligns across 9 bases. The CDR3 length is 17 residues. Per the germline V gene, CDR1 is SGHRS and CDR2 is YFSETQ. As DNA, the CDR3 is TGTGCCAGCAGCGAGGCGGCTAGCGGGATGGGGACAGATACGCAGTATTTT. It encodes CASSEAASGMGTDTQYF.

This clonotype was seen at least ten times. V is TRBV6-2 or TRBV6-3 and J is TRBJ2-7; 7 positions match TRBD2. The CDR3 spans 14 residues. Germline trimming cut 7 bases from V and 1 base from J; bases unmatched to any gene: 7. CDR1 MNHEY and CDR2 SVGEGT come from the germline V gene. The CDR3 here is CASNRLATSYEQYF. The CDR3 DNA is TGTGCCAGCAACCGACTAGCTACATCCTACGAGCAGTACTTC.

This clonotype was recorded many times. CDR3 amino acids: CASSSGLAGGPSHEQFF. CDR3 nucleotide sequence: TGTGCCAGCAGCTCGGGACTAGCGGGAGGGCCCTCCCATGAGCAGTTCTTC. The chain links TRBV7-8 to TRBJ2-1; 16 nucleotides match TRBD2. J gave up 8 bases and V 4 bases, and 8 bases lay outside the gene matches. Germline-derived CDR1 and CDR2 are SGHVS and FQNEAQ. The CDR3 is made up of 17 amino acids.

The table lists this clonotype with many counts. The chain uses TRBV7-9 and TRBJ1-2; D uncertain. The CDR3 runs 15 residues. Germline CDR1 and CDR2: SEHNR and FQNEAQ (reference sequence). The V end was cut by 1 base, the J end by 0 bases, with 9 bases between. DNA for the CDR3: TGTGCCAGCAGCTTAGGGGCACCTACTAACTATGGCTACACCTTC. Amino acids: CASSLGAPTNYGYTF.

In its sample, this clonotype was seen many times. The chain combines TRBV28 with TRBJ2-5, with 7 bases lining up with TRBD2. The germline V gene encodes CDR1 MDHEN and CDR2 SYDVKM. The CDR3 is 15 residues long. V shed 2 bases and J 1 base; nucleotides not matched to a gene: 4. In nucleotides, the CDR3 is TGTGCCAGCAGTTTACGGTCTAGCGGCCAAGAGACCCAGTACTTC. It codes for CASSLRSSGQETQYF. Variable domain in full (rest from reference TRBV28 and TRBJ2-5): DVKVTQSSRYLVKRTGEKVFLECVQDMDHENMFWYRQDPGLGLRLIYFSYDVKMKEKGDIPEGYSVSREKKERFSLILESASTNQTSMYLCASSLRSSGQETQYFGPGTRLLVL.

This clonotype has at least ten counts. For the CDR3, the DNA is TGTGCCAGCAGTTTAGCGTATGAGGGTTCAGATACGCAGTATTTT. The encoded protein is CASSLAYEGSDTQYF. The gene calls are TRBV12-3 or TRBV12-4 and TRBJ2-3, with a weak D call TRBD2 (5 bases). Trimming left V 0 bases short and J 4 bases short, with 11 bases between. The CDR3 has 15 residues.

This clonotype has a count of ten or more. This chain links TRBV7-9 with TRBJ2-7; TRBD1 matches 9 bases. The germline gives CDR1 SEHNR, CDR2 FQNEAQ (reference sequence). The CDR3 extends over 15 amino acids. V was pared by 0 bases and J by 3 bases, with 3 bases of the junction left unmatched. As DNA, the CDR3 is TGTGCCAGCAGCTTAGCGAGGGACAGGGACTACGAGCAGTACTTC. Residues: CASSLARDRDYEQYF.

The J gene is TRBJ2-3, the V gene TRBV15; D is unclear. The germline V gene has CDR1 LNHNV and CDR2 YYDKDF (reference sequence). The CDR3 spans 13 residues. Between the trimmed V and J ends, which lost 0 bases and 7 bases, there was a span of 8 bases. CDR3 in amino acids: CATSRDGINTQYF. In DNA form, the CDR3 reads TGTGCCACCAGCAGAGATGGGATAAATACGCAGTATTTT.

At least ten counts were recorded for this clonotype. V is TRBV7-9 and J is TRBJ2-5, with 10 positions matching TRBD1. The length of the CDR3 is 15 residues. From germline, CDR1 is SEHNR and CDR2 FQNEAQ (reference sequence). Losses at the gene ends were 1 base for V and 5 bases for J; bases not matched to a gene: 4. CDR3 DNA: TGTGCCAGCAGCTTAGTGGGACAGGGGACGGAGACCCAGTACTTC. This translates into CASSLVGQGTETQYF. Complete variable domain (other parts from reference TRBV7-9 and TRBJ2-5): DTGVSQNPRHKITKRGQNVTFRCDPISEHNRLYWYRQTLGQGPEFLTYFQNEAQLEKSRLLSDRFSAERPKGSFSTLEIQRTEQGDSAMYLCASSLVGQGTETQYFGPGTRLLVL.